This note documents a single T cell receptor beta chain sequence. Its antigen is as yet unknown. With iRepertoire HTBI primers and Arm-PCR of CDR3 regions, TCR beta libraries were built. Via MiXCR, TCRdb re-called the multiplex PCR reads, giving one row per CDR3 protein. Of 510,000 or so distinct CDR3 sequences in the sample, around 12% were seen once. Germline V gene data show CDR1 as KGHSH and CDR2 as LQKENI. The ends lost 2 bases at V and 5 bases at J; junction bases unmatched: 4. CDR3 length: 14 residues. The entry originates in a study of regulatory T cells in long-lasting Graves disease. Study-level results: New patients shared 966 public clonotypes, fewer than the approximately 3,000 shared by persistent patients.

Sample time point: newly diagnosed GD, antithyroid drugs for less than 3 months. PBMC RNA served as the TCR library source. American Thyroid Association guidelines were used to diagnose Graves' disease. In Xi'an, China, an endocrinology department was the source of patients. The same sample was also studied in work on T cells in Graves' hyperthyroidism and ophthalmopathy.

Specimen: peripheral blood mononuclear cells (PBMCs), collected at new diagnosis, from a patient treated with antithyroid drugs. This TCR was sampled from a woman aged 25 to 39 with Graves disease. The chain combines TRBV18 with TRBJ2-7; the match to TRBD1 covers 9 bases. DNA of the CDR3: TGTGCCAGCTCACCATGGGACAGGGTCGACGAGCAGTACTTC. This gives the protein CASSPWDRVDEQYF.